Sequencing of this TCR beta chain was carried out in a study of CD8+CD57+ T cells in acquired aplastic anemia. This clonotype was counted at least ten times. Genomic DNA was employed as the template in profiling TCR beta VDJ and CDR3. In TCRdb, the reads were re-called with MiXCR into one record per CDR3 protein. The table lists about 190,000 distinct CDR3 sequences, more than 45% of them singletons. The CDR3 is 15 amino acids. Germline CDR1 and CDR2: SEHNR and FQNEAQ (reference sequence). V was trimmed by 5 bases and J by 0 bases, leaving 13 bases between them. Patients sequenced had flow cytometry evidence of CD8+CD57+ cell expansion. Blood was sampled before the patients had received any therapy.

This receptor was taken from a human donor with aplastic anemia. The chain has TRBV7-9 and TRBJ1-1; no definite D call. Sequenced material: sorted CD4+, CD8+, or CD8+CD57+ T cells (not recorded which) from PBMCs. The CDR3: CASSVPGPMNTEAFF. For the CDR3, the DNA is TGTGCCAGCAGCGTCCCCGGCCCGATGAACACTGAAGCTTTCTTT.